The 3 T cell receptor beta chains presented below share a single source sample, sequenced in a study of blood T cells in healthy people across ages. For the second PCR, which ran for about 7 to 11 cycles, a sample-barcoded 5' primer and a J-beta primer mix were used. MiXCR was run by TCRdb on the 5' RACE reads, yielding one entry per CDR3 protein. The sample has about 1,600,000 distinct CDR3 sequences, 42% seen once. What was sequenced was blood. All receptors derive from a woman younger than 30 in good health.

This clonotype was seen more than once but under ten times. This chain connects TRBV3-1 to TRBJ2-1, with TRBD2 matching 11 bases. This CDR3 spans 14 amino acids. Germline CDR1 is LGHDT and CDR2 is YNNKEL (reference sequence). J was trimmed by 8 bases and V by 8 bases; bases with no gene match: 8. For the CDR3, the DNA is TGTGCCAGCCACACTAGCGGGGGTCCGGATGAGCAGTTCTTC. Amino acid sequence: CASHTSGGPDEQFF.

This clonotype was picked up one time. The CDR3 DNA follows: TGCGCCAGCAGCCAAGATCGGCCCTTGGGACTAGCGGGGGTCGAGACCCAGTACTTC. Protein product: CASSQDRPLGLAGVETQYF. The genes are TRBV4-1 and TRBJ2-5; the match to TRBD2 covers 14 bases. V lost 0 bases to trimming and J lost 5 bases; unmatched junction nucleotides: 11. The CDR3 spans 19 residues. Germline V CDR1 and CDR2: MGHRA, YSYEKL.

This clonotype appeared a few times. The gene calls are TRBV5-5 and TRBJ2-7; TRBD2 matches at 13 bases. The CDR3 is 16 residues long. Germline V gene sequence: CDR1 SGHKS, CDR2 YYEKEE (reference sequence). J gave up 0 bases and V 3 bases, and 3 bases lay outside the gene matches. CDR3 sequence (DNA): TGTGCCAGCAGCTGGGGGACTAGCGGGGACTCCTACGAGCAGTACTTC. Amino acid sequence: CASSWGTSGDSYEQYF.